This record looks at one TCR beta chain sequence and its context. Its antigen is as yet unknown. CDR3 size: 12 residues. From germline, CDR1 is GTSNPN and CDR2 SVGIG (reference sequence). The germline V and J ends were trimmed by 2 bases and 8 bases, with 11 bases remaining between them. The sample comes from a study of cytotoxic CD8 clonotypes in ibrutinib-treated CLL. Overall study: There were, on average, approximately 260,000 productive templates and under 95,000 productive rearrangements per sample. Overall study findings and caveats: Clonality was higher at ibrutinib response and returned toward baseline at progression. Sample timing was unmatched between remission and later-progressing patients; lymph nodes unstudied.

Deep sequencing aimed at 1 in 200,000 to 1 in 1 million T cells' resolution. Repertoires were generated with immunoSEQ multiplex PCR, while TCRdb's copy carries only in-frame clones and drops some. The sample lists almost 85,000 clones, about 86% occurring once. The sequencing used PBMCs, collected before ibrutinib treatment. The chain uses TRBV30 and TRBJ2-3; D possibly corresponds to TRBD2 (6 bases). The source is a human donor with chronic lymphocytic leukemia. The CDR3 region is CAWSPDGGTQYF. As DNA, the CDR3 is TGTGCCTGGAGTCCCGACGGGGGTACGCAGTATTTT.